This TCR beta chain was sequenced in a study of T cell clonotyping in hematopoietic cell transplantation. The CDR3 has 15 amino acids. The germline V gene has CDR1 SGHVS and CDR2 FNYEAQ. With V trimmed by 6 bases and J by 0 bases, 4 bases remained unmatched. The table came from immunoSEQ multiplex PCR; TCRdb's copy has only in-frame clones and leaves some out. This sample has around 10,000 clones, with under 95% found just once. The study, taken as a whole, reports: Recipient TCR diversity dropped after transplant; expanded clonotypes rose from day 30 to 180. Few recipient clonotypes overlapped donors; over 95% were de novo at given depth.

Details on this clone: Its antigen is as yet unknown.

The starting material was PBMCs, obtained 100 days after allogeneic stem cell transplant. The sequence was obtained from a male patient aged 45-59 years who had an allogeneic stem cell transplant from a related donor, so T cells may come from the graft donor. Some clones in this sample may be carry-over from other donors' samples. The chain recombines TRBV7-6 with TRBJ2-3; TRBD2 matches 9 bases. The CDR3 region is CASRRLAGSTDTQYF. The DNA of the CDR3 is TGTGCCAGCAGGCGGCTAGCGGGAAGCACAGATACGCAGTATTTT.